The clone carrying this T cell receptor (beta chain) was picked up many times. The antigen is unknown. This CDR3 region has 13 residues. Trimming cost V 10 bases and J 7 bases, with 16 bases left between them. CDR1 is LNHDA, CDR2 SQIVND, per germline (reference sequence). Researchers amplified the TCR beta CDR3 regions from RNA transcripts. First-round RT-PCR with HTBI primers amplified the TCR CDR3 region. TCRdb reprocessed the multiplex PCR reads via MiXCR and lists one record per CDR3 protein. The table has roughly 500,000 distinct CDR3 sequences, 14% seen once; the top ten hold roughly 6.2%. This record belongs to a study of T cells in Graves' hyperthyroidism and ophthalmopathy. The overall study: Pretreatment peripheral blood was obtained at initial diagnosis. Findings of the study overall: The model predicted ophthalmopathy a median around 6.5 months before onset. The majority of expanded thyroid clonotypes above 0.001 also appeared in blood.

The authors obtained PBMCs from about 9.5 ml of fresh peripheral blood. Material for sequencing was blood. The source of this sequence is a woman in her thirties with Graves' hyperthyroidism that later progressed to Graves' ophthalmopathy. The genes are TRBV19 and TRBJ1-4, with a tentative D call TRBD1 (6 bases). The DNA for the CDR3 is TGTGCCACGAAGACAGGCGGCTTTGAAAAACTGTTTTTT. As protein: CATKTGGFEKLFF. The variable domain in full, completed from reference TRBV19 and TRBJ1-4, reads DGGITQSPKYLFRKEGQNVTLSCEQNLNHDAMYWYRQDPGQGLRLIYYSQIVNDFQKGDIAEGYSVSREKKESFPLTVTSAQKNPTAFYLCATKTGGFEKLFFGSGTQLSVL.